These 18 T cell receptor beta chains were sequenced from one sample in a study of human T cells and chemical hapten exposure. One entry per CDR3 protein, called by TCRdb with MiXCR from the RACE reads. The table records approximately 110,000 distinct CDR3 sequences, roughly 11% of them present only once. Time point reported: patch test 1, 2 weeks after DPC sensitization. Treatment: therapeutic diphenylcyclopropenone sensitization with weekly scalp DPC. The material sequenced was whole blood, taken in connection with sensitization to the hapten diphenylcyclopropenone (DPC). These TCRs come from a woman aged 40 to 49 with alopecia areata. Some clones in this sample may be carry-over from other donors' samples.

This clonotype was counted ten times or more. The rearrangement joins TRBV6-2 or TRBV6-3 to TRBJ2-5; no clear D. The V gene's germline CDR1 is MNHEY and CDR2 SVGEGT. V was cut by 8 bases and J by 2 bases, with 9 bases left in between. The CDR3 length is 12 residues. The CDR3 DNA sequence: TGTGCCAGCCTGGGTCGACAAGAGACCCAGTACTTC. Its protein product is CASLGRQETQYF.

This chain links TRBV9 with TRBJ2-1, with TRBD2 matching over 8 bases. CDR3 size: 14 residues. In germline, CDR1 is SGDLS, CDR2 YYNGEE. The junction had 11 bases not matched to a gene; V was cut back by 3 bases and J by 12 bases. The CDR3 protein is CASSGPLGAGGQFF. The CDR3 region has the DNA TGTGCCAGCAGCGGGCCCTTGGGGGCGGGAGGGCAGTTCTTC.

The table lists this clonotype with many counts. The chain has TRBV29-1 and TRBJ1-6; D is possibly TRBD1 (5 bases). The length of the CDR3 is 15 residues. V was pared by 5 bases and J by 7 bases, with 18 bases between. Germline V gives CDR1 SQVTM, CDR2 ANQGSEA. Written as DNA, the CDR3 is TGCAGCGTTCGCGACCAGAGGGGTCCCAATTCACCCCTCCACTTT. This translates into CSVRDQRGPNSPLHF.

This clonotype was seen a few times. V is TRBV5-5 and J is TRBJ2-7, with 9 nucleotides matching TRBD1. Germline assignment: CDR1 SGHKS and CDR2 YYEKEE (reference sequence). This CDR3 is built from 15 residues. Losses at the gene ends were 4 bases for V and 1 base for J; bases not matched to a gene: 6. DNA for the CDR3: TGTGCCAGCAGCCTACAGACAGGGGGGTCCTACGAGCAGTACTTC. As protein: CASSLQTGGSYEQYF.

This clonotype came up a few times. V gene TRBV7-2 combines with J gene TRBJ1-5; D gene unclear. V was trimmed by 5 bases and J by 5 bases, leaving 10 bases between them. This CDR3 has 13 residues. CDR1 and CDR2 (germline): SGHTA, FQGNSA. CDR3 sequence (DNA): TGTGCCAGCAGCCCCTTGCGGGATCAGCCCCAGCATTTT. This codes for CASSPLRDQPQHF.

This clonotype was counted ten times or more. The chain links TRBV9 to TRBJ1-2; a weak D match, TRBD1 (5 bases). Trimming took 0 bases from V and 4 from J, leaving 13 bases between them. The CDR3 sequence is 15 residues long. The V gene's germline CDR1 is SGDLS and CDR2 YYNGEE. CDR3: CASSVGGGAAYGYTF. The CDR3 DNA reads TGTGCCAGCAGCGTAGGGGGAGGGGCTGCCTATGGCTACACCTTC.

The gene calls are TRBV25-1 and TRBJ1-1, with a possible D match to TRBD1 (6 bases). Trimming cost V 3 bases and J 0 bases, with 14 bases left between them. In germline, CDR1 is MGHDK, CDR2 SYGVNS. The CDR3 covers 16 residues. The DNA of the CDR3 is TGTGCCAGCAGTGACCCCATCCAGGGGTTGAACACTGAAGCTTTCTTT. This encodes CASSDPIQGLNTEAFF.

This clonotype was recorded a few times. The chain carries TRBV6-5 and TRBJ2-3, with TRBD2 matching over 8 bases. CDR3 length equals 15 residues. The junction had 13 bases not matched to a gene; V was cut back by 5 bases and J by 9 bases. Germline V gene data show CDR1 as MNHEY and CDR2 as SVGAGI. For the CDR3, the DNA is TGTGCCAGCAGTCAACCGGGACTAGGACTCTCAACGCAGTATTTT. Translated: CASSQPGLGLSTQYF.

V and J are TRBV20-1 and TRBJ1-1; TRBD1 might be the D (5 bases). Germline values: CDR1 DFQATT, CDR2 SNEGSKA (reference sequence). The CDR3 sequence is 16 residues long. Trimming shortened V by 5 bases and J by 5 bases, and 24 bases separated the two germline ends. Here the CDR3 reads CSAPRRIFVGDTEAFF. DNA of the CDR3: TGCAGTGCTCCGCGTAGAATCTTCGTGGGGGATACTGAAGCTTTCTTT.

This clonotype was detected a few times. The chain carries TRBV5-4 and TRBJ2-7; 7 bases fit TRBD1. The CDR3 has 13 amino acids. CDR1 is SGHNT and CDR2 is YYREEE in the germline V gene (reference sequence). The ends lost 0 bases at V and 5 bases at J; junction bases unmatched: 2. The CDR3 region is CASSLGQGDEQYF. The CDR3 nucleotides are TGTGCCAGCAGCTTGGGACAGGGTGACGAGCAGTACTTC.

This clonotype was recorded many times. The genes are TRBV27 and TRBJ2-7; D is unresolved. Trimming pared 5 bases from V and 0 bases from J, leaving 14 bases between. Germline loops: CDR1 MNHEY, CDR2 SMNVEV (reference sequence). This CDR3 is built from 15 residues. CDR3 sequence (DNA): TGTGCCAGCAGTCGTGAGGCAGGAAGCTCCTACGAGCAGTACTTC. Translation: CASSREAGSSYEQYF.

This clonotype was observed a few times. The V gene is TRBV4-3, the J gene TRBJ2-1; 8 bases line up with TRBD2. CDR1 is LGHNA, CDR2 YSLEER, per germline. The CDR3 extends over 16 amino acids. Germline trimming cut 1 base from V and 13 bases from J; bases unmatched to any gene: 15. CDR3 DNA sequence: TGCGCCAGCAGCCAAGTGGGGCGTGGTGGAGCGGGAGTTCAGTTCTTC. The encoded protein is CASSQVGRGGAGVQFF.

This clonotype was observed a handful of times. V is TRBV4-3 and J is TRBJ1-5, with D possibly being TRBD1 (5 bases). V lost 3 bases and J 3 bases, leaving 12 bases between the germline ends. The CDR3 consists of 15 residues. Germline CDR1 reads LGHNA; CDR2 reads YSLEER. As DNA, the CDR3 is TGCGCCAGCAGCCATTCCGACAGAGACAATCAGCCCCAGCATTTT. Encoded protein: CASSHSDRDNQPQHF.

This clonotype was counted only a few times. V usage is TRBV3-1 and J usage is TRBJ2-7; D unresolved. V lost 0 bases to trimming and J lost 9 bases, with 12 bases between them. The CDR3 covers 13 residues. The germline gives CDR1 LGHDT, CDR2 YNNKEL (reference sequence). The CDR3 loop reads CASSQDWNRGQYF. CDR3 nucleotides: TGTGCCAGCAGCCAAGATTGGAACCGAGGGCAGTACTTC.

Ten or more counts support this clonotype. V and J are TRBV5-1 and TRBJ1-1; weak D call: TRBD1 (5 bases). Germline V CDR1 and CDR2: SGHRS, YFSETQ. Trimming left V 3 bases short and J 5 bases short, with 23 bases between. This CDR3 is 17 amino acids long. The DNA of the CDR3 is TGCGCCAGCAGCTGGGAGGCGGCCAGGGTGGAGGGAACTGAAGCTTTCTTT. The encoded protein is CASSWEAARVEGTEAFF.

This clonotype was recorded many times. Written as DNA, the CDR3 is TGCAGTGCTAGCCTGACTATCAATGAGCAGTTCTTC. As protein: CSASLTINEQFF. The genes are TRBV20-1 and TRBJ2-1, with D possibly being TRBD2 (5 bases). CDR1 and CDR2 (germline): DFQATT, SNEGSKA (reference sequence). The CDR3 is 12 residues long. Trimming removed 3 bases at V and 6 bases at J, with 9 bases between.

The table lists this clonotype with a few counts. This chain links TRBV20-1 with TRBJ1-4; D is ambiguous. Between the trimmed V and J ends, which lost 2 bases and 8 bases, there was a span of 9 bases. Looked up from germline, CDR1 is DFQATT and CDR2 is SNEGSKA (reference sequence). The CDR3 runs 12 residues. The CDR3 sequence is CSARHRREKLFF. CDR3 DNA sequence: TGCAGTGCTAGACACCGTAGAGAAAAACTGTTTTTT.

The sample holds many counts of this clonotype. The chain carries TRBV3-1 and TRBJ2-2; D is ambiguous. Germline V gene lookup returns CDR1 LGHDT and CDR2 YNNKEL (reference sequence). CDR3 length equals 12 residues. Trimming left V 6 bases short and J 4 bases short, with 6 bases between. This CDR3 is CASRQRTGELFF. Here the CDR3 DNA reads TGTGCCAGCAGGCAGCGCACCGGGGAGCTGTTTTTT. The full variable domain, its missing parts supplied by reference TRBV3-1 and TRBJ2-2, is DTAVSQTPKYLVTQMGNDKSIKCEQNLGHDTMYWYKQDSKKFLKIMFSYNNKELIINETVPNRFSPKSPDKAHLNLHINSLELGDSAVYFCASRQRTGELFFGEGSRLTVL.